Below are 19 T cell receptor beta chains sequenced from a single sample in a study of T cells expressing NK-cell markers. TCRdb reworked the 5' RACE reads into one entry per CDR3 protein, no DNA. The sample has approximately 550,000 distinct CDR3 sequences; the top ten hold approximately 3.6%. The sample was blood T cells: a sorted CD56 or NKG2C T cell subset, CD4+ or CD8+ T cells, or bulk PBMC T cells (not recorded which). Receptors were obtained from a man aged 18-30 years in good health.

The chain has TRBV5-1 and TRBJ2-3; no DNA is available, so the TRBD2 call from TCRdb remains unchecked. The CDR3 has 17 amino acids. Germline CDR1 is SGHRS and CDR2 is YFSETQ. CDR3 sequence reads: CASSDRLAGVIFDTQYF. The whole variable domain, remainder taken from reference TRBV5-1 and TRBJ2-3, is KAGVTQTPRYLIKTRGQQVTLSCSPISGHRSVSWYQQTPGQGLQFLFEYFSETQRNKGNFPGRFSGRQFSNSRSEMNVSTLELGDSALYLCASSDRLAGVIFDTQYFGPGTRLTVL.

V gene TRBV12-3 or TRBV12-4 combines with J gene TRBJ2-1; checking the TCRdb D call of TRBD2 is not possible without DNA. This CDR3 is 15 amino acids long. Here the CDR3 reads CASTGGGGYKNEQFF.

This chain connects TRBV20-1 to TRBJ2-2; TCRdb's D call of TRBD2 is untestable without DNA. CDR1 is DFQATT, CDR2 SNEGSKA, per germline (reference sequence). CDR3 length: 18 amino acids. The CDR3 sequence is CSAREGAGAGTNTGELFF.

This chain uses TRBV11-2 with TRBJ2-2; the TCRdb call, TRBD2, lacks DNA for checking. CDR3 length: 16 amino acids. Germline V lookup: CDR1 SGHAT, CDR2 FQNNGV. This CDR3 reads CASSFPGPVYGGELFF.

V gene TRBV14 combines with J gene TRBJ2-1; as DNA is missing, the TRBD2 call by TCRdb cannot be tested. The CDR3 length is 16 residues. Germline assignment: CDR1 SGHDN and CDR2 FVKESK. The CDR3 region is CASSLRLAGGPQRQFF.

The gene calls are TRBV27 and TRBJ2-7. The CDR3 covers 14 residues. Germline V gene sequence: CDR1 MNHEY, CDR2 SMNVEV (reference sequence). CDR3 protein: CASSSLGLAHEQYF.

The genes are TRBV27 and TRBJ2-1; absent DNA, TCRdb's TRBD2 call cannot be checked. The CDR3 sequence is 16 residues long. Germline V gene data show CDR1 as MNHEY and CDR2 as SMNVEV (reference sequence). CDR3 residues: CASTSSGDPSYNEQFF.

V and J are TRBV12-3 or TRBV12-4 and TRBJ2-2; TCRdb's D gene call, TRBD2, goes unchecked for lack of DNA. This CDR3 comprises 16 residues. CDR3 protein: CASSPRDLSFGGELFF.

V gene TRBV7-8 combines with J gene TRBJ2-1; TCRdb calls TRBD1, which cannot be checked without DNA. The CDR3 has 17 residues. Germline V gene sequence: CDR1 SGHVS, CDR2 FQNEAQ. The CDR3 loop reads CASSLKGVTGRYNEQFF.

This rearrangement joins TRBV7-6 to TRBJ2-7; the D call from TCRdb, TRBD1, cannot be confirmed without DNA. Germline-derived CDR1 and CDR2 are SGHVS and FNYEAQ. The CDR3 totals 16 residues. The CDR3 region is CASSLGEGQGFYEQYF.

J is TRBJ2-3 and V is TRBV3-1; TCRdb lists TRBD1, though no DNA is available to test this call. Looked up from germline, CDR1 is LGHDT and CDR2 is YNNKEL (reference sequence). The CDR3 runs to 15 residues. The CDR3: CASSPVGGKGSTQYF.

The genes are TRBV12-3 or TRBV12-4 and TRBJ1-5. The CDR3 has 15 amino acids. This CDR3 is CASSLLGSGNQPQHF.

The chain is built from TRBV20-1 and TRBJ1-2; TCRdb's D gene call, TRBD1, goes unchecked for lack of DNA. Germline lookup yields CDR1 DFQATT and CDR2 SNEGSKA (reference sequence). This CDR3 has 13 amino acids. CDR3 loop: CSASPAGNYGYTF.

The V gene is TRBV20-1, the J gene TRBJ2-2; TCRdb returns TRBD2, unconfirmable since there is no DNA. CDR3 size: 14 residues. Germline CDR1 is DFQATT and CDR2 is SNEGSKA (reference sequence). CDR3: CSARLAGVAGELFF.

V and J are TRBV7-8 and TRBJ2-5; TCRdb's D gene call, TRBD1, goes unchecked for lack of DNA. The germline CDR1 and CDR2 sequences are SGHVS and FQNEAQ. The CDR3 is 15 amino acids. CDR3 sequence reads: CASSPRVGAGETQYF.

The rearrangement links TRBV12-3 or TRBV12-4 to TRBJ2-1; TCRdb indicates TRBD2, and absent DNA this call remains unverified. The CDR3 is 16 amino acids. CDR3 residues: CASRRLGLAGNNEQFF.

The gene calls are TRBV30 and TRBJ1-4. CDR3 length: 13 residues. CDR1 GTSNPN and CDR2 SVGIG come from the germline V gene (reference sequence). The CDR3 loop reads CALQSAGSWKLFF.

The chain links TRBV7-2 to TRBJ2-1; TCRdb's D call, TRBD1, is unchecked because there is no DNA. Germline V CDR1 and CDR2: SGHTA, FQGNSA. CDR3 size: 14 residues. The CDR3 protein is CASSGAGLYNEQFF.

This chain joins TRBV5-1 and TRBJ1-1; absent DNA, TCRdb's TRBD1 call cannot be checked. This CDR3 comprises 15 residues. Germline loops: CDR1 SGHRS, CDR2 YFSETQ. The CDR3 loop reads CASSWRDSGNTEAFF.